A selection of T cell receptor beta chains follows, all from one sample in a study of OX40 agonist ivuxolimab in advanced cancers. TCRdb's copy holds only in-frame clones and misses some; the assay was immunoSEQ multiplex PCR. The repertoire holds approximately 96,000 clones, less than 95% seen once, with around 1.5% in the top ten. The sample was CD4+ or CD8+ T cells sorted from blood, taken in a trial of the OX40 agonist ivuxolimab. The receptors derive from an adult with an advanced solid tumor such as melanoma, head and neck, liver or kidney cancer. Each CDR3 is given with its conserved first and last residue. D genes are given only for firm matches. Clone size appears in some rows only: once, few, many, or a class for an expanded clone.

V	size	D	J	DNA	CDR3
TRBV5-1	-	TRBD1	TRBJ2-3	TGCGCCAGCAGCTTGGAGGACAGGGGGCTCGATACGCAGTATTTT	CASSLEDRGLDTQYF
TRBV19	once	-	TRBJ2-7	TGTGCCAGTAGTACTAGACCTTTCTCTGCGTCCTACGAGCAGTACTTC	CASSTRPFSASYEQYF
TRBV7-6	-	-	TRBJ2-3	TGTGCCAGCAGCTTAGCTAGCGCCATAACAGATACGCAGTATTTT	CASSLASAITDTQYF
TRBV9	-	-	TRBJ2-1	TGTGCCAGCAGCGTCGGAGGTACAGGGAACTACAATGAGCAGTTCTTC	CASSVGGTGNYNEQFF
TRBV5-1	-	TRBD2	TRBJ2-5	TGCGCCAGCAGCAGTTCGACTAGCGGGCTCCAAGAGACCCAGTACTTC	CASSSSTSGLQETQYF
TRBV6-6	-	-	TRBJ2-2	TGTGCCAGCAGTCCCCCCCGGTTGGTGAACGGGGAGCTGTTTTTT	CASSPPRLVNGELFF
TRBV6-6	-	-	TRBJ1-2	TGTGCCAGCAGGGCCTCAAGGGGCTATGGCTACACCTTC	CASRASRGYGYTF
TRBV5-4	-	-	TRBJ2-7	TGTGCCAGCAGCGGTGCGGGACAGACTACCTACGAGCAGTACTTC	CASSGAGQTTYEQYF
TRBV7-8	-	TRBD1	TRBJ1-1	TGTGCCAGCAGCCCCCAGGGGGTCCCCAACACTGAAGCTTTCTTT	CASSPQGVPNTEAFF
TRBV19	-	TRBD2	TRBJ2-2	TGTGCCAGTAACGATTTCGCGGGGGGGAACACCGGGGAGCTGTTTTTT	CASNDFAGGNTGELFF
TRBV30	-	TRBD1	TRBJ1-4	TGTGCCTGGACCCCGGACAGGGTTTACGAAAAACTGTTTTTT	CAWTPDRVYEKLFF
TRBV11-3	-	TRBD2	TRBJ2-7	TGTGCCAGCAGCTTAGGGGCCGGAGCTAGCGGGCCTTACGAGCAGTACTTC	CASSLGAGASGPYEQYF
TRBV30	once	-	TRBJ1-2	TGTGCCTGGAGTGGGAATTTCCGGAACCGCGGCTACACCTTC	CAWSGNFRNRGYTF
TRBV21-1	-	-	TRBJ2-3	TGTGCCAGCAGCACAAGGACTAGCGGGGTAAGGGGTGGCACAGATACGCAGTATTTT	CASSTRTSGVRGGTDTQYF
TRBV11-2	-	-	TRBJ2-1	TGTGCCAGCAGCTTAGAGCCGGTCGGGCAGTTCTTC	CASSLEPVGQFF
TRBV7-2	-	TRBD1	TRBJ2-1	TGTGCCAGCAGCCTCCGACAGGGTGGCTACAATGAGCAGTTCTTC	CASSLRQGGYNEQFF
TRBV5-5	-	TRBD2	TRBJ2-2	TGTGCCAGCAGCTTTGGTCCTAGCGGTAACACCGGGGAGCTGTTTTTT	CASSFGPSGNTGELFF
TRBV6-6	-	-	TRBJ2-7	TGTGCCAGCAGTTACTCGGAGGACGAGCAGTACTTC	CASSYSEDEQYF
TRBV5-5	-	TRBD1	TRBJ1-2	TGTGCCAGCAGCTTGGTGGGGACAGTCAACTATGGCTACACCTTC	CASSLVGTVNYGYTF
TRBV27	-	TRBD1	TRBJ2-7	TGTGCCAGCGCCCTGAGAGGGGGCCTCGGCGAGCAGTACTTC	CASALRGGLGEQYF
TRBV9	-	-	TRBJ2-3	TGTGCCAGCAGCGACTACACAGATACGCAGTATTTT	CASSDYTDTQYF
TRBV7-2	-	TRBD2	TRBJ2-3	TGTGCCAGCAGCTTAGGCGGGAGGGGAGCAGATACGCAGTATTTT	CASSLGGRGADTQYF
TRBV19	-	-	TRBJ1-5	TGTGCCAGTAGTACCCCTGGGCTGGATCAGCCCCAGCATTTT	CASSTPGLDQPQHF
TRBV7-8	-	-	TRBJ2-5	TGTGCCAGCAGCTTCCTCCACCAAGAGACCCAGTACTTC	CASSFLHQETQYF
TRBV28	-	TRBD1	TRBJ2-5	TGTGCCAGCAGTCATGACAGGGGAGGAGAGACCCAGTACTTC	CASSHDRGGETQYF
TRBV19	-	TRBD2	TRBJ2-5	TGTGCCAGTACCCTAAGATCGGGAGGGGAAGAGACCCAGTACTTC	CASTLRSGGEETQYF
TRBV7-9	-	TRBD2	TRBJ2-7	TGTGCCAGCAGCCAAGAACTCCTAGCGGGAGGGTCTTACGAGCAGTACTTC	CASSQELLAGGSYEQYF
TRBV11-1	-	TRBD1	TRBJ1-1	TGTGCCAGCAGCCACGGGACAGGGGTTAGCACTGAAGCTTTCTTT	CASSHGTGVSTEAFF
TRBV19	-	TRBD2	TRBJ2-1	TGTGCCAGTAGTGGGGGGGTAGCGGACCCCAATGAGCAGTTCTTC	CASSGGVADPNEQFF
TRBV14	-	-	TRBJ1-3	TGTGCCAGCAGCCAATGGGACGGCCACTCTGGAAACACCATATATTTT	CASSQWDGHSGNTIYF
TRBV6-1	-	-	TRBJ1-2	TGTGCCAGCAGTGAACTGGCAGGAACAGGCATCTATGGCTACACCTTC	CASSELAGTGIYGYTF
TRBV4-2	-	TRBD2	TRBJ2-1	TGTGCCAGCAGCCAAGAACCCCGGGACTATTACAATGAGCAGTTCTTC	CASSQEPRDYYNEQFF
TRBV15	-	TRBD2	TRBJ2-1	TGTGCCACCAGCAGAGCCCGAATGGGAGCGGGAAGAAGAAATGAGCAGTTCTTC	CATSRARMGAGRRNEQFF
TRBV28	-	TRBD2	TRBJ2-7	TGTGCCAGCAGTTCCCCGTTGAACTGGGGAGGGCAGCAGTACTTC	CASSSPLNWGGQQYF
TRBV7-8	-	-	TRBJ2-7	TGTGCCAGCAGCTTATTTAGGGGCCGGAGCTCCTACGAGCAGTACTTC	CASSLFRGRSSYEQYF
TRBV30	-	TRBD1	TRBJ1-2	TGTGCCTGGAGTGTACCTGGGACAGGAATCTTGGACGGCTACACCTTC	CAWSVPGTGILDGYTF
TRBV18	-	-	TRBJ2-2	TGTGCCAGCTCACCTGCCGGGGCCAACACCGGGGAGCTGTTTTTT	CASSPAGANTGELFF
TRBV7-2	-	TRBD2	TRBJ2-1	TGTGCCAGCAGCTTAGAATTAGCGGGATCGGGAAATGAGCAGTTCTTC	CASSLELAGSGNEQFF
TRBV7-2	-	-	TRBJ2-3	TGTGCCAGCAGCTTACCTAGCACAGATACGCAGTATTTT	CASSLPSTDTQYF
TRBV5-6	once	TRBD1	TRBJ1-1	TGTGCCAGCAGCCTACGGGACAGGCCGAACACTGAAGCTTTCTTT	CASSLRDRPNTEAFF
TRBV6-4	-	-	TRBJ1-1	TGTGCCAGCAGTGATGGGTCAAACACTGAAGCTTTCTTT	CASSDGSNTEAFF
TRBV11-3	-	-	TRBJ2-1	TGTGCCAGCAGCTTCGGGGTCCGGGGGCAGTTCTTC	CASSFGVRGQFF
TRBV28	-	-	TRBJ1-5	TGTGCCAGCAGCTTCCTAACCGCCCGACAGCCAAATCAGCCCCAGCATTTT	CASSFLTARQPNQPQHF
TRBV30	-	-	TRBJ1-6	TGTGCTTGGGGTTCAGCAAATAATTCACCCCTCCACTTT	CAWGSANNSPLHF
TRBV6-1	-	TRBD1	TRBJ1-5	TGTGCCAGCAGTGAGCAGGGGGGACAGGTCAATCAGCCCCAGCATTTT	CASSEQGGQVNQPQHF
TRBV5-1	-	TRBD2	TRBJ2-7	TGCGCCAGCAGCTTGGGGACTAGCGGGGGGAGATACGAGCAGTACTTC	CASSLGTSGGRYEQYF
TRBV2	-	-	TRBJ2-1	TGTGCCAGCAGTGAGAGGCAGGTCCGGGGTGAGCAGTTCTTC	CASSERQVRGEQFF
TRBV19	-	TRBD1	TRBJ1-2	TGTGCCAGCGGGACAGGGGTCCCCCTGGTCTATGGCTACACCTTC	CASGTGVPLVYGYTF
TRBV4-2	-	-	TRBJ2-2	TGTGCCAGCAGCCAAGAGACTAGTGGACCCGGGGAGCTGTTTTTT	CASSQETSGPGELFF
TRBV28	-	-	TRBJ2-2	TGTGCCAGCAGTTTAAGGCACACCGGGGAGCTGTTTTTT	CASSLRHTGELFF
TRBV9	-	-	TRBJ2-5	TGTGCCAGCAGCGTAAACGTTGGGGAGACCCAGTACTTC	CASSVNVGETQYF
TRBV5-1	-	TRBD2	TRBJ2-5	TGCGCCAGCAGCTTGTTACTAGCGGGATCGGCCGTGGAGACCCAGTACTTC	CASSLLLAGSAVETQYF
TRBV30	-	-	TRBJ1-2	TGTGCCTGGAGTCAGGTGGTGTTAGCTATTGACTATGGCTACACCTTC	CAWSQVVLAIDYGYTF
TRBV7-3	-	-	TRBJ2-7	TGTGCCAGCAGCTTAACGGTCGGGGGCGAGCAGTACTTC	CASSLTVGGEQYF
TRBV5-1	-	TRBD2	TRBJ2-1	TGCGCCAGCGGGAGGGCGTACAATGAGCAGTTCTTC	CASGRAYNEQFF
TRBV19	-	-	TRBJ2-1	TGTGCCAGTAGTATTGGTGGAAACTACAATGAGCAGTTCTTC	CASSIGGNYNEQFF
TRBV6-1	-	-	TRBJ2-7	TGTGCCAGTCGACCTCTACCCCCACAGCAGTACTTC	CASRPLPPQQYF
TRBV7-2	-	-	TRBJ2-7	TGTGCCAGCAGCTTAGTCTCCGGGAGTACAGACGAGCAGTACTTC	CASSLVSGSTDEQYF
TRBV19	-	-	TRBJ2-2	TGTGCCAGTAGTACTAACCGACGCCATGGGGGACGTGAGGGCGGGGAGCTGTTTTTT	CASSTNRRHGGREGGELFF